This record concerns one T cell receptor beta chain sequence. This clonotype was seen only a few times. This receptor's antigen is unknown. Its ends do not fully match the called genes, so a read error is possible. The library was built by means of 5' RACE. Instrument used: Illumina HiSeq 2500. The second PCR ran for about 6 to 11 cycles and used a J-beta primer mix along with a sample-barcoded 5' primer. A template-switch 5' adaptor carrying 12 random nucleotides introduced a unique molecular identifier onto each TCR beta cDNA molecule. Each sample yielded at least 3 million CDR3-containing paired-end reads. First-strand cDNA was synthesized from all RNA with the Mint cDNA synthesis kit, primed by a TRBC-specific oligonucleotide. All cDNA was treated with uracil-DNA glycosylase and then went through a first 18-cycle PCR with the universal primers M1SS and BC2_uni_R. For the original study's pipeline: Each sample was normalized by randomly selecting 1 million high-quality reads, each carrying a distinct molecular identifier. Instead of being binned into consensus sequences, reads with shared molecular identifiers were discarded. MiTCR, with a Q25 quality threshold and the strictest error-elimination algorithm, was used for CDR3 identification, clonotype clustering and error correction. A nonparametric unseen species model with Euler transformation was used to estimate lower-bound total TCR beta diversity. TCRdb trimmed the raw reads at Q25, called clones with MiXCR and kept productive beta chains. Rows matching on CDR3 protein sequence are summarized as one entry with the most common DNA and genes. TCRdb, rather than the study authors, made the V and J calls. The sample table lists hundreds of thousands of distinct CDR3 sequences, 35% to 45% of them with a count of one. Jointly, the top ten make up more than 20% of the sample.

The record originates from a study of blood T cells in healthy people across ages (dated by TCRdb to the mid-2010s). A note on the overall study: In model experiments, template switching captured roughly one uniquely barcoded TCR beta cDNA molecule for every two T cells. Using deep sequencing normalized with unique cDNA molecular identifiers, the study measured how TCR beta repertoire diversity changes with age. Donors were grouped into four age groups: young (average approximately 15 years), middle-aged (39), aged (around 60) and long-lived (82). To avoid experimental bias, donors of different ages were distributed randomly across sequencing lanes. The study analyzed two additional independent replicas of 1 million unique cDNA reads from the same blood draw for two donors, one aged 18 to 30 and one aged 80 or older. On the study overall, not on this receptor specifically: Bulk unsorted PBMC profiling prevented conclusive comparison of naive and antigen-experienced compartments. Estimates of total diversity from one million sequenced T cells were regarded as lower bounds and underestimates. The percentage of naive T cells measured by flow cytometry correlated strongly with observed TCR beta diversity. Observed TCR beta diversity per million T cells fell roughly linearly with age, and a significant reduction was already apparent by age around 36. Donor CMV infection status was unknown, potentially confounding age-related changes in expanded clonotypes. The long-lived group showed more naive CD4+ T cells, fewer expanded clones and increased TCR diversity than the aged group, suggesting age selection.

Systemically healthy Caucasian individuals from Russia, roughly 40 in total and aged roughly 6 to 90 years, were included as donors. Ten milliliters of peripheral blood were drawn from each donor into EDTA-treated Vacutainer tubes. Ficoll-Paque density-gradient centrifugation was used to isolate PBMCs, with at least 7 million per sample. Total RNA was extracted from PBMCs with Trizol reagent, with at least 6 micrograms obtained per sample. The percentages of naive CD45RAhigh/CD27high T cells were determined by flow cytometry on a PBMC aliquot from every donor. CDR1 and CDR2 (DFQATT, SNEGSKA) derive from the germline V gene (reference sequence). From the cysteine through the phenylalanine, the CDR3 covers 15 amino acids. Only the CDR3 part of the read is kept: 45 bases, read in frame from the first base.

Recombination joined TRBV20-1 with TRBJ2-1; 10 central bases correspond to TRBD2. The specimen sequenced was blood. The clonotype originates from a woman aged 55-70 years in good health. The sequenced DNA: TGCAGTTCTAGCGGGGGCCAACTTAGCTACAATGAGCAGTTCTTC. Its product reads: CSSSGGQLSYNEQFF.